The sequence of this TCR beta chain was determined in a study of cytomegalovirus exposure and HLA in healthy donors. Whole-study findings and limits: A later analysis found common viral pathogens apparently linked to several of the most significant clusters.

This clone was detected only once. Its antigen remains unidentified. CDR1 LGHNA and CDR2 YSLEER come from the germline V gene. CDR3 length: 15 residues. Trimming cost V 1 base and J 6 bases, with 15 bases left between them. Both 60 Vbeta primers and 13 Jbeta primers went into the PCR. Data came from immunoSEQ multiplex PCR; TCRdb stores just in-frame clones and leaves some out. The profile shows 150,000 to 200,000 clones, 84% of them singletons. The source material was PBMCs. The rearrangement links TRBV4-3 to TRBJ1-2; D gene unclear. The clonotype originates from a boy between 5 and 17 years old in good health and CMV-seronegative. As DNA, the CDR3 is TGCGCCAGCAGCCAAGGCCTAGGGCCCGGGGATGGCTACACCTTC. It is translated as CASSQGLGPGDGYTF.